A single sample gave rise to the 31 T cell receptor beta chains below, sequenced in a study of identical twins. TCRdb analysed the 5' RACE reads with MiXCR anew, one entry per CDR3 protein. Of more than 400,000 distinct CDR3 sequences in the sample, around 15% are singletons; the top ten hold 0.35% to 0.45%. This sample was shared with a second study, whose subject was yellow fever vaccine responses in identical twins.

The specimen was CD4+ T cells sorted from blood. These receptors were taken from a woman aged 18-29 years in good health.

The DNA for the CDR3 is TGTGCCACCAGTGAAAGCCGCCTCAGACAGGCGAACACCGGGGAGCTGTTTTTT. It translates to CATSESRLRQANTGELFF. J is TRBJ2-2 and V is TRBV24-1; D might be TRBD1 (6 bases). V was clipped by 4 bases and J by 0 bases, with 17 bases between them. Germline assignment: CDR1 KGHDR and CDR2 SFDVKD. The CDR3 extends over 18 amino acids.

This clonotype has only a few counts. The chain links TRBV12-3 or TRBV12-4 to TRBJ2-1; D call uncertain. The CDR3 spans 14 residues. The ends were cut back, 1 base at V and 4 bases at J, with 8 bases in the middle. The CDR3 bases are TGTGCCAGCAGTTTAGACGGACGATACAATGAGCAGTTCTTC. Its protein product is CASSLDGRYNEQFF.

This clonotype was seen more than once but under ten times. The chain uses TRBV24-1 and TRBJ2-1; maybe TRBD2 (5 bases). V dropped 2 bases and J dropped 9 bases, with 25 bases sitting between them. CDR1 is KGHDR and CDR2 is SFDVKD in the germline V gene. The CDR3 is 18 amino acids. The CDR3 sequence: CATSDSAPLLSGKGEQFF. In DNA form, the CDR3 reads TGTGCCACCAGTGATTCTGCCCCACTCCTTTCCGGGAAGGGTGAGCAGTTCTTC.

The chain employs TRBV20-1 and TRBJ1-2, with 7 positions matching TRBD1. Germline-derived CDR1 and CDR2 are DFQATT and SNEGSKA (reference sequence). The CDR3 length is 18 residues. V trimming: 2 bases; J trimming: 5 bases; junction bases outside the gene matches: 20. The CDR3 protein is CSARILGHTGDGRYGYTF. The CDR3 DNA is TGCAGTGCTAGAATCCTCGGCCATACAGGGGACGGAAGATATGGCTACACCTTC.

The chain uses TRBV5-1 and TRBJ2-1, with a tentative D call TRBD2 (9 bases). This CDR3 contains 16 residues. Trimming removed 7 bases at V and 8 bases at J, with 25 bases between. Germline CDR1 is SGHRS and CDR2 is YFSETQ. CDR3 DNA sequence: TGCGCCAGCCGGACCTCTCAGGGGGCGGGGGGGTATGAGCAGTTCTTC. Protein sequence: CASRTSQGAGGYEQFF. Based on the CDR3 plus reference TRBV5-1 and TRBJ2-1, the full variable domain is KAGVTQTPRYLIKTRGQQVTLSCSPISGHRSVSWYQQTPGQGLQFLFEYFSETQRNKGNFPGRFSGRQFSNSRSEMNVSTLELGDSALYLCASRTSQGAGGYEQFFGPGTRLTVL.

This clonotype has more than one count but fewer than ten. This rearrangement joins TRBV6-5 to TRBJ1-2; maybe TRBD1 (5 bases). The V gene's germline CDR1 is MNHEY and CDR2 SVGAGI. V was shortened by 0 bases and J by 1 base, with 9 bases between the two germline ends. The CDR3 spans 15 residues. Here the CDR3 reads CASSYSGGINYGYTF. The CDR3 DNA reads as TGTGCCAGCAGTTACTCGGGGGGTATTAACTATGGCTACACCTTC.

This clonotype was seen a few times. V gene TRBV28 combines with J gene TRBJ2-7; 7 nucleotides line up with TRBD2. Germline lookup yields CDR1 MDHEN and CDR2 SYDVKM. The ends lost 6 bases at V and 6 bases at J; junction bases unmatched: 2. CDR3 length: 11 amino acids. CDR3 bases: TGTGCCAGCAGGGGGGGGTTCGAGCAGTACTTC. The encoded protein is CASRGGFEQYF.

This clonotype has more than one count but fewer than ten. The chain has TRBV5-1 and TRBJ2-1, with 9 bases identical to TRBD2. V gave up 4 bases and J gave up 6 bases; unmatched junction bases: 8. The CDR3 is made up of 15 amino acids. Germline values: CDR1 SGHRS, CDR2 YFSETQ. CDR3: CASSLRIAGVNEQFF. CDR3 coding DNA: TGCGCCAGCAGCCTTCGGATAGCGGGAGTCAATGAGCAGTTCTTC.

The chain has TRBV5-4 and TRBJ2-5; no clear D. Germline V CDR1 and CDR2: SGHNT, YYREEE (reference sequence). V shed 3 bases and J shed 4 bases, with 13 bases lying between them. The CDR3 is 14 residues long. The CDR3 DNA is TGTGCCAGCAGCTCGGCCCCCTCGGGAGAGACCCAGTACTTC. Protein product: CASSSAPSGETQYF. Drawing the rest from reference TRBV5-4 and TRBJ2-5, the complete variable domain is ETGVTQSPTHLIKTRGQQVTLRCSSQSGHNTVSWYQQALGQGPQFIFQYYREEENGRGNFPPRFSGLQFPNYSSELNVNALELDDSALYLCASSSAPSGETQYFGPGTRLLVL.

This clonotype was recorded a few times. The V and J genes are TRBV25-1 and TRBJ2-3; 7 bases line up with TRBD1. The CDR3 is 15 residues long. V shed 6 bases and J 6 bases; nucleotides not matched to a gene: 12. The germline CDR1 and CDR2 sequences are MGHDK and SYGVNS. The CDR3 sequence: CASSARNLQGDTQYF. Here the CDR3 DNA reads TGTGCCAGCAGCGCCCGCAACCTACAGGGGGATACGCAGTATTTT.

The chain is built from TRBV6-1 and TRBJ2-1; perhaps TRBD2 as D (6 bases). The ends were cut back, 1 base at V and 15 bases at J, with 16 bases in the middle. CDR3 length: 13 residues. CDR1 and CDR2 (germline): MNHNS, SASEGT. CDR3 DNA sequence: TGTGCCAGCAGTGAAGTCGGGGGTCTAGGGTCGTTCTTC. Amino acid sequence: CASSEVGGLGSFF.

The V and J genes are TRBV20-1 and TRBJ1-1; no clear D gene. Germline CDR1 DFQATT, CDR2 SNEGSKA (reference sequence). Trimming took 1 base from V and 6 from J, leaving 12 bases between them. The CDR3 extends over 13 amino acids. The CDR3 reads CSARAGLVPEAFF. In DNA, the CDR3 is TGCAGTGCTAGAGCAGGACTTGTCCCTGAAGCTTTCTTT.

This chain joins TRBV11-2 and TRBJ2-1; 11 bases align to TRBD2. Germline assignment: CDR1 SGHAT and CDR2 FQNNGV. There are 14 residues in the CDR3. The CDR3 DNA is TGTGCAGTGGGGTGGGCTAGCGGGGGGAATGAGCAGTTCTTC. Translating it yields CAVGWASGGNEQFF.

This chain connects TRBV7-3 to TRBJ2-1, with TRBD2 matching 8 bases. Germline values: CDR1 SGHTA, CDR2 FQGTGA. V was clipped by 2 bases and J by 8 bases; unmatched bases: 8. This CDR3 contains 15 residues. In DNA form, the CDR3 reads TGTGCCAGCAGCTTATCCCCGGGGGGGTGGGATGAGCAGTTCTTC. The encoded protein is CASSLSPGGWDEQFF.

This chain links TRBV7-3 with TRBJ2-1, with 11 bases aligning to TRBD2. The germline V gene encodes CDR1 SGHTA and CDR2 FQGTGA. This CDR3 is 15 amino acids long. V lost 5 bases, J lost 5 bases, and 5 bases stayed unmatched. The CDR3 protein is CASSPGLADNNEQFF. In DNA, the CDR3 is TGTGCCAGCAGCCCGGGACTAGCGGATAACAATGAGCAGTTCTTC.

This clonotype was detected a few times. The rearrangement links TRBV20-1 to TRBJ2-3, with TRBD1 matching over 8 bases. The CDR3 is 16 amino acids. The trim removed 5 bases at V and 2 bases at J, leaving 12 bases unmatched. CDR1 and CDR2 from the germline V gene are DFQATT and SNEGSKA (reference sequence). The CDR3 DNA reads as TGCAGTGCTCCGCCTATTCAGGGGGCGCACACAGATACGCAGTATTTT. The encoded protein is CSAPPIQGAHTDTQYF.

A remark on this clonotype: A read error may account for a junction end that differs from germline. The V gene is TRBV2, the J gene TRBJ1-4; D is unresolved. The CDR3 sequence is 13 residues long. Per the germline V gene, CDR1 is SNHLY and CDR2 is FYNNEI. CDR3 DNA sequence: TGTGCCAGCAGTGTACGGGCAACTGAAATACTGTTTTTT. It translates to CASSVRATEILFF.

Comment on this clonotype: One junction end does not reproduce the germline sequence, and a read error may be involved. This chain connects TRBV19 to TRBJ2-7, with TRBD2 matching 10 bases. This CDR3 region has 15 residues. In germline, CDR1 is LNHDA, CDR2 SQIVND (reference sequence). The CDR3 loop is CASSILAGVSYDQYF. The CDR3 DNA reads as TGTGCCAGTAGTATCCTAGCGGGAGTCTCCTACGACCAGTACTTC.

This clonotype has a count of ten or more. The CDR3 DNA sequence: TGTGCCAGCAGTCGGACAGGGAGGGTCACCGGGGAGCTGTTTTTT. Protein product: CASSRTGRVTGELFF. This chain joins TRBV12-3 or TRBV12-4 and TRBJ2-2, with D possibly matching TRBD1 (8 bases). This CDR3 has 15 residues. Trimming stripped 5 bases from V and 4 bases from J, with 14 bases between.

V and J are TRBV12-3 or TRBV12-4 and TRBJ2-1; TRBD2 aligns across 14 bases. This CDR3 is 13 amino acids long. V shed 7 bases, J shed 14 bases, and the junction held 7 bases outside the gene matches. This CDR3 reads CASTLTSGGEEFF. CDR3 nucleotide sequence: TGTGCCAGCACCCTGACTAGCGGGGGGGAGGAGTTCTTC.

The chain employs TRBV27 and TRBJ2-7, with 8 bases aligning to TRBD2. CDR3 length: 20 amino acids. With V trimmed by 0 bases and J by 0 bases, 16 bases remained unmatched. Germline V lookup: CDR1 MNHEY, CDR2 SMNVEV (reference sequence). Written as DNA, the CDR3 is TGTGCCAGCAGTTTATCGCGGAACTATCGGGAGGGCCACCCCTCCTACGAGCAGTACTTC. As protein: CASSLSRNYREGHPSYEQYF.

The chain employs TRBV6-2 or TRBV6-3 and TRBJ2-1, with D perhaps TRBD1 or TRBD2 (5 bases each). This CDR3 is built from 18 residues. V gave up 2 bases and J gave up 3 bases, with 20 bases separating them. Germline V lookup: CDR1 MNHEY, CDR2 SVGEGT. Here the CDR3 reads CASSYGPFEGFFYNEQFF. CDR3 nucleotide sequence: TGTGCCAGCAGTTACGGGCCTTTTGAGGGGTTCTTCTACAATGAGCAGTTCTTC.

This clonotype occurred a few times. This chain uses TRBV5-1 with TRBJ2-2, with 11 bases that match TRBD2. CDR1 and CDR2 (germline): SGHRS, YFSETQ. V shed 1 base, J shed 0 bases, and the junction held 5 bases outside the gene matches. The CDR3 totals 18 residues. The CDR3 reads CASSLSASGRSNTGELFF. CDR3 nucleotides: TGCGCCAGCAGCTTGTCGGCTAGCGGGAGGTCGAACACCGGGGAGCTGTTTTTT.

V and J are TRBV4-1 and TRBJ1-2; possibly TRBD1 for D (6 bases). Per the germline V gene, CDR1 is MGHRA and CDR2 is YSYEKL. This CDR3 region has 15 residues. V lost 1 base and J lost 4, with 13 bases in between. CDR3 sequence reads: CASSQGRGRGYGYTF. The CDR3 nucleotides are TGCGCCAGCAGCCAAGGTCGGGGGCGCGGCTATGGCTACACCTTC.

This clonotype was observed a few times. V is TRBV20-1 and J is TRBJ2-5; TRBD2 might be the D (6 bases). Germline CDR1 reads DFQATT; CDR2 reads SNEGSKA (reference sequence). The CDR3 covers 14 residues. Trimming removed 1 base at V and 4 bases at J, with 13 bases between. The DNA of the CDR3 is TGCAGTGCTAGAGGGACTACCTTAGGAGAGACCCAGTACTTC. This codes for CSARGTTLGETQYF.

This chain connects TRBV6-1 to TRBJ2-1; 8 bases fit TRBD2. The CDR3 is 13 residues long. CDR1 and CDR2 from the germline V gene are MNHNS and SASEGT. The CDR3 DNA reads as TGTGTTGCACGGACGGGCGGGGGGCATGAGCAGTTCTTC. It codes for CVARTGGGHEQFF.

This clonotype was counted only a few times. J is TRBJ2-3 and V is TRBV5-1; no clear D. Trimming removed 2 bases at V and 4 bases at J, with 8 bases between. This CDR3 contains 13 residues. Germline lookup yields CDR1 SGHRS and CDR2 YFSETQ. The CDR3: CASSFGSADTQYF. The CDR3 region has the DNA TGCGCCAGCAGCTTTGGCAGTGCAGATACGCAGTATTTT.

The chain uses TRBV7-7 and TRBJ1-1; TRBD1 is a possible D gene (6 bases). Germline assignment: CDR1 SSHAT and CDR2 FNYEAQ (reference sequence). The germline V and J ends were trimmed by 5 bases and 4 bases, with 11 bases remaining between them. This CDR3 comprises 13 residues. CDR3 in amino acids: CASSRTQGTEAFF. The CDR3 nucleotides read TGTGCCAGCAGCCGAACACAGGGCACTGAAGCTTTCTTT.

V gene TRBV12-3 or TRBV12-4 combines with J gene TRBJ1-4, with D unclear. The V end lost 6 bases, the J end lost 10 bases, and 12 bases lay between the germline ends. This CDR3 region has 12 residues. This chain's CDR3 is CASSRLEGKLFF. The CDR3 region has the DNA TGTGCCAGCAGCAGGCTCGAAGGAAAACTGTTTTTT.

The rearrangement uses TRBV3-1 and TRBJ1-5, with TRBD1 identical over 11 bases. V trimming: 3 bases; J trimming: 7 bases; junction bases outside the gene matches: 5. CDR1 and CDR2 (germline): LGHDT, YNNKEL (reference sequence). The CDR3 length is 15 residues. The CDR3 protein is CASSHGQGAGQPQHF. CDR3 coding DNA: TGTGCCAGCAGCCACGGACAGGGGGCAGGACAGCCCCAGCATTTT. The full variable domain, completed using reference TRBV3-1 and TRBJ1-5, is DTAVSQTPKYLVTQMGNDKSIKCEQNLGHDTMYWYKQDSKKFLKIMFSYNNKELIINETVPNRFSPKSPDKAHLNLHINSLELGDSAVYFCASSHGQGAGQPQHFGDGTRLSIL.

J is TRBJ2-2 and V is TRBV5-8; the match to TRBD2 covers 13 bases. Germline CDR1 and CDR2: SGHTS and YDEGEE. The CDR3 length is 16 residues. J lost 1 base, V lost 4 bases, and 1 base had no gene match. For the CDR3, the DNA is TGTGCCAGCAGCGGGACTAGCGGGAAGAACACCGGGGAGCTGTTTTTT. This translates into CASSGTSGKNTGELFF.